The TCR beta chain described here comes from a study of a mutant IDH1 vaccine in newly diagnosed glioma listed by TCRdb under 2021. Background on the whole study: Across visits V03 through V10, patients got a total of eight vaccinations, given in weeks 1, 3, 5, 7, 11, 15, 19 and 23. Vaccination started 4-6 weeks after radiotherapy alone, or was given together with temozolomide cycles in the groups whose treatment included chemotherapy. Of the roughly 30 treated patients, 62.5% were male and about 40% were female, and a mean age of around 40 years was recorded. Before enrollment, patients had received standard therapy of radiotherapy alone, temozolomide alone, or radiochemotherapy with temozolomide; most received the combination. Peripheral blood was collected at six visits: V03 (baseline), V05, V07, V10, V12 and V13. For exploratory analyses, longitudinal TCRB deep sequencing was carried out in about 25 treated patients wherever samples were available. Overall study outcomes, separate from this receptor: Vaccine-induced immune responses across multiple MHC alleles were detected in 90% to 95% of patients. The authors stated that sample limitations prevented analyses of patient blood samples from being reproduced. Availability determined which PBMC samples were chosen for TCRB deep sequencing. Changes in the top peripheral T cell clonotypes picked up by TCRB sequencing did not appear to be linked to pseudoprogression.

Library construction relied on the immunoSEQ multiplex PCR assay. Rearranged TCR beta chain sequences were amplified using the hsTCRB Kit according to the manufacturer's protocol. An Illumina MiSeq was used to sequence the TCRB libraries. In the source study's methods: The proprietary platform of the kit vendor was used for demultiplexing, trimming and gene mapping. In its TCRdb copy, this immuneACCESS table keeps in-frame sequences only and misses some clones. Where compared with another copy, unresolved V genes explain less than half of these, and the others have no known cause. V and J calls and clone size come straight from that table; D and trimming were deduced from the DNA. This sample holds around 40,000 clones; 84% were observed only once. 2% to 2.5% of the sample is taken by the ten largest. The sample's time point label is to be understood as: week 23, last vaccination. Each vaccine dose, consisting of 300 ug of a 20-mer mutant IDH1 peptide in Montanide, was administered subcutaneously with topical imiquimod. Donors had newly diagnosed WHO grade 3 or 4 IDH1-mutant astrocytomas with loss of nuclear ATRX. The samples were drawn from NOA16, a multicentre, single-arm, open-label phase I trial in Germany that tested a mutant IDH1 peptide vaccine in humans for the first time. Genomic DNA for TCRB sequencing was extracted from EDTA blood using the DNeasy Blood and Tissue Kit.

There are 14 amino acids in the CDR3, from cysteine to phenylalanine inclusive. The read is trimmed to its CDR3 DNA, 42 bases read in frame from base 1. Taken from the germline V gene (reference sequence), the CDR1 and CDR2 loops are MNHEY and SMNVEV. At the junction V is shortened by 7 bases and J by 1 base, with 13 bases in between. Comments on this clone: This receptor's antigen is unknown. No qualities accompany the bases; no much larger clone lies one base away.

This TCR was recovered from a woman younger than 30 with glioma. Some clones in this sample may be carry-over from other donors' samples. Sample: PBMCs, taken from a glioma patient whose treatment included an IDH1 peptide vaccine. The chain joins TRBV27 to TRBJ1-1, and perhaps TRBD1 as D gene, on 6 matching bases. CDR3 protein: CASNEWGANTEAFF. The base sequence is TGTGCCAGCAACGAGTGGGGGGCGAACACTGAAGCTTTCTTT.